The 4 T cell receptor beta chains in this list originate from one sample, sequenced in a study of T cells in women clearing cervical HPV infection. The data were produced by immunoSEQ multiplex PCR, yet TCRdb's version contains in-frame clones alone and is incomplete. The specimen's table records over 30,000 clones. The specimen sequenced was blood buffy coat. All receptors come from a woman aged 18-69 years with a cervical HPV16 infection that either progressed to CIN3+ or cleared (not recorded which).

The sequenced CDR3 bases are TGCAGTGCGGAAACCCCCCAGGGGAGTCAGCCC. Translating it yields CSAETPQGSQP. The CDR3 in full is CSAETPQGSQPQHF. The rearrangement joins TRBV20-1 to TRBJ1-5; possible D gene TRBD1, 6 bases. Read coverage stops 3 residues before the CDR3 terminus; the germline J gene supplies the remainder. Germline assignment: CDR1 DFQATT and CDR2 SNEGSKA (reference sequence). Between the trimmed V and J ends, which lost 6 bases and 6 bases, there was a span of 18 bases. The CDR3 is 14 amino acids.

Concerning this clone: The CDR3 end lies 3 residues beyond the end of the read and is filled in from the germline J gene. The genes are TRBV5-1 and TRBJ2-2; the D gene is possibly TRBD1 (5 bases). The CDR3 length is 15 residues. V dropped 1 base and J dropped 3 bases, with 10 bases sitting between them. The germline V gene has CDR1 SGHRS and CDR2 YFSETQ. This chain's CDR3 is CASSLLGRDTGELFF. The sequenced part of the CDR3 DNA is TGCGCCAGCAGCTTGTTGGGCAGGGACACCGGGGAG.

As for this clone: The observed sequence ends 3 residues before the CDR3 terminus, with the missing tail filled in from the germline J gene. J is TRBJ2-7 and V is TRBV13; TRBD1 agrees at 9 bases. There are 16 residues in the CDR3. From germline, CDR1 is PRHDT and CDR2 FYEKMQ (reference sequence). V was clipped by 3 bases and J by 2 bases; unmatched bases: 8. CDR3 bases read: TGTGCCAGCAGCTTGGAGGGACAGGGCAAGCCCTACGAG. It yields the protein CASSLEGQGKPYE. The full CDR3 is CASSLEGQGKPYEQYF.

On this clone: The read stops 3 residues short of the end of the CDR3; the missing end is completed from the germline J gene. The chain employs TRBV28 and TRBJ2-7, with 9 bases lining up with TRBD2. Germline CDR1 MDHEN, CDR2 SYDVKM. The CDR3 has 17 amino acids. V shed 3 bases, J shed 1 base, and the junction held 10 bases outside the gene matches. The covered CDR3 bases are TGTGCCAGCAGTTTGATGGGCAGGACTAGCGCATCCTACGAG. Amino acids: CASSLMGRTSASYE. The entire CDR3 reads CASSLMGRTSASYEQYF.